The 17 T cell receptor beta chains below were found in one sample sequenced in a study of blood T cell repertoires in COVID-19. The protocol was immunoSEQ multiplex PCR, while the TCRdb copy is restricted to in-frame clones and leaves out a portion. The sample includes under 300,000 clones, roughly 93% of them seen just once. Sequencing was performed on PBMCs or T cells enriched from blood (not recorded which). The receptors here all came from a woman in her 40s with acute COVID-19.

The chain recombines TRBV5-1 with TRBJ1-5; D unresolved. Trimming took off 0 bases at V and 0 bases at J, with 10 bases between the two ends. Germline V gives CDR1 SGHRS, CDR2 YFSETQ. This CDR3 comprises 16 residues. For the CDR3, the DNA is TGCGCCAGCAGCTTGGGTGGACTAATTAGCAATCAGCCCCAGCATTTT. Amino acids: CASSLGGLISNQPQHF.

The rearrangement joins TRBV6-1 to TRBJ2-4, with 7 bases that match TRBD1. Germline CDR1 reads MNHNS; CDR2 reads SASEGT. The ends lost 3 bases at V and 4 bases at J; junction bases unmatched: 6. The CDR3 has 15 amino acids. The CDR3 sequence: CASSDSGTEKNIQYF. DNA of the CDR3: TGTGCCAGCAGTGATTCCGGGACAGAAAAAAACATTCAGTACTTC.

V is TRBV2 and J is TRBJ2-2, with TRBD2 matching over 10 bases. The germline gives CDR1 SNHLY, CDR2 FYNNEI. The ends lost 10 bases at V and 1 base at J; junction bases unmatched: 3. The CDR3 is 14 amino acids. The CDR3 bases are TGTGCCACCGGACTAGCGGAGAACACCGGGGAGCTGTTTTTT. It translates to CATGLAENTGELFF.

This chain links TRBV19 with TRBJ2-1, with a possible D match to TRBD2 (6 bases). Trimming shortened V by 1 base and J by 12 bases, and 16 bases separated the two germline ends. The CDR3 is made up of 14 amino acids. CDR1 is LNHDA, CDR2 SQIVND, per germline (reference sequence). The CDR3: CASSIAGLRPVQFF. CDR3 DNA sequence: TGTGCCAGTAGTATAGCGGGACTTCGGCCGGTGCAGTTCTTC.

V usage is TRBV12-3 or TRBV12-4 and J usage is TRBJ2-1; possible D gene TRBD1, 5 bases. V gave up 5 bases and J gave up 7 bases, with 9 bases separating them. The CDR3 consists of 12 residues. The CDR3 DNA reads TGTGCCAGCAGTCCAACAGGTAATGAGCAGTTCTTC. Its protein product is CASSPTGNEQFF.

The chain joins TRBV11-2 to TRBJ2-1; TRBD2 aligns across 9 bases. The V gene's germline CDR1 is SGHAT and CDR2 FQNNGV. The CDR3 sequence is 16 residues long. Trimming cost V 1 base and J 6 bases; bases outside gene matches: 7. The CDR3 reads CASSLGTSVTPNEQFF. In nucleotides, the CDR3 is TGTGCCAGCAGCTTAGGGACTAGCGTGACCCCCAATGAGCAGTTCTTC.

V gene TRBV3-1 (or the pseudogene TRBV3-2) combines with J gene TRBJ2-5; 9 bases fit TRBD2. Germline V lookup: CDR1 LGHDT, CDR2 YNNKEL (reference sequence). The CDR3 runs 17 residues. Trimming removed 1 base from V and 0 bases from J; junction bases left unmatched: 6. The CDR3 sequence: CASSQVRGRADQETQYF. The CDR3 DNA reads TGTGCCAGCAGCCAAGTACGCGGGAGGGCCGACCAAGAGACCCAGTACTTC.

The genes are TRBV10-2 and TRBJ2-3, with D possibly being TRBD1 (5 bases). The V end lost 2 bases, the J end lost 7 bases, and 10 bases lay between the germline ends. The CDR3 covers 13 residues. Per the germline V gene, CDR1 is WSHSY and CDR2 is SAAADI. The CDR3 spells CASSEKGLHTQYF. In DNA form, the CDR3 reads TGCGCCAGCAGTGAGAAGGGGTTACATACGCAGTATTTT.

This chain joins TRBV11-2 and TRBJ2-5; D not resolved. The germline gives CDR1 SGHAT, CDR2 FQNNGV. The CDR3 contains 16 residues. The V end lost 1 base, the J end lost 4 bases, and 16 bases lay between the germline ends. The CDR3 loop reads CASSLGSGPGRETQYF. CDR3 nucleotide sequence: TGTGCCAGCAGCTTAGGTTCTGGGCCTGGTAGAGAGACCCAGTACTTC.

This sequence joins TRBV6-1 and TRBJ2-3; TRBD2 matches 10 bases. Germline V CDR1 and CDR2: MNHNS, SASEGT. V trimming: 3 bases; J trimming: 7 bases; junction bases outside the gene matches: 10. CDR3 length: 16 residues. Here the CDR3 reads CASSDLSGGAHNTQYF. DNA for the CDR3: TGTGCCAGCAGTGACCTCAGCGGGGGGGCCCATAATACGCAGTATTTT.

The chain uses TRBV2 and TRBJ1-5, with D perhaps matching TRBD1 (6 bases). Germline CDR1 SNHLY, CDR2 FYNNEI. The CDR3 contains 15 residues. V was pared by 5 bases and J by 0 bases, with 11 bases between. The CDR3 reads CASSQQGFSNQPQHF. The CDR3 region has the DNA TGTGCCAGCAGTCAACAGGGTTTTAGCAATCAGCCCCAGCATTTT.

This clone was counted between two and nine times. J is TRBJ2-1 and V is TRBV5-6; 9 bases are a match to TRBD2. The germline V gene has CDR1 SGHDT and CDR2 YYEEEE. The CDR3 has 14 residues. Germline trimming cut 0 bases from V and 9 bases from J; bases unmatched to any gene: 4. This CDR3 reads CASSLGTSESEQFF. In nucleotides, the CDR3 is TGTGCCAGCAGCTTGGGGACTAGCGAGAGTGAGCAGTTCTTC.

This chain connects TRBV7-6 to TRBJ1-1; a possible D gene is TRBD1 (6 bases). This CDR3 is built from 13 residues. Germline CDR1 SGHVS, CDR2 FNYEAQ. With 5 bases removed from V and 5 bases from J, the gap between germline ends came to 12 bases. The CDR3 sequence: CASSRGAGTEAFF. In DNA form, the CDR3 reads TGTGCCAGCAGCCGGGGGGCGGGGACTGAAGCTTTCTTT.

This clone was seen only a few times. The chain carries TRBV29-1 and TRBJ2-1, with 11 bases aligning to TRBD2. In germline, CDR1 is SQVTM, CDR2 ANQGSEA. After removal of 4 bases from V and 2 bases from J, the junction contained 7 bases not matched to a gene. The CDR3 is 16 amino acids. This CDR3 is CSVVQLAGGPYNEQFF. CDR3 nucleotide sequence: TGCAGCGTTGTTCAGTTAGCGGGGGGGCCCTACAATGAGCAGTTCTTC.

The chain combines TRBV10-3 with TRBJ2-7; 12 positions match TRBD2. The germline gives CDR1 ENHRY, CDR2 SYGVKD. This CDR3 is 16 amino acids long. V dropped 6 bases and J dropped 2; count of bases not matched to a gene: 8. The CDR3 loop is CAISALAGGRAYEQYF. The CDR3 nucleotides read TGTGCCATCAGCGCGCTAGCGGGAGGGCGGGCCTACGAGCAGTACTTC.

The J gene is TRBJ2-2, the V gene TRBV27; possible D gene TRBD2, 6 bases. Trimming took off 5 bases at V and 1 base at J, with 8 bases between the two ends. This CDR3 has 14 amino acids. In germline, CDR1 is MNHEY, CDR2 SMNVEV (reference sequence). CDR3 sequence reads: CASSPGLNTGELFF. The CDR3, as DNA: TGTGCCAGCAGTCCGGGACTGAACACCGGGGAGCTGTTTTTT.

The rearrangement links TRBV2 to TRBJ2-5, with 8 bases matching TRBD1. The CDR3 consists of 13 residues. V was pared by 7 bases and J by 4 bases, with 5 bases of the junction left unmatched. Germline lookup yields CDR1 SNHLY and CDR2 FYNNEI. The CDR3 DNA sequence: TGTGCCAGCACTACAGGGGGAGGAGAGACCCAGTACTTC. It encodes CASTTGGGETQYF. Combining the CDR3 with reference TRBV2 and TRBJ2-5 gives the whole variable domain EPEVTQTPSHQVTQMGQEVILRCVPISNHLYFYWYRQILGQKVEFLVSFYNNEISEKSEIFDDQFSVERPDGSNFTLKIRSTKLEDSAMYFCASTTGGGETQYFGPGTRLLVL.